This TCR beta chain originates from a study of cytomegalovirus exposure and HLA in healthy donors. It was with 60 Vbeta and 13 Jbeta primers that the PCR ran. Source study methods: An analysis performed later counted around 86 million unique TCR beta chains (roughly 9.9 million of them shared). The data were produced by immunoSEQ multiplex PCR, yet TCRdb's version contains in-frame clones alone and is incomplete. Clone size and V and J calls were adopted from that table, with D and trimming inferred from the DNA. In the table there are under 130,000 clones, around 15% of which are singletons. Study-wide findings and caveats: Because they were indistinguishable, some V segments, including TRBV6-2 and TRBV6-3, were excluded. V- and J-gene trimming of TCR beta was linked (in a later analysis) to a missense DCLRE1C variant. A list of roughly 180 TCR beta chains associated with cytomegalovirus was given.

On this clone: What it binds is not known.

This CDR3 region has 15 residues. Germline V gene lookup returns CDR1 MNHNY and CDR2 SVGAGI (reference sequence). Trimming pared 6 bases from V and 3 bases from J, leaving 14 bases between. This clonotype was obtained from a female donor in good health and CMV-seronegative. The chain has TRBV6-6 and TRBJ2-2, with D unresolved. Sequencing used PBMCs. In DNA, the CDR3 is TGTGCCAGCAGCTCAACTTCGAGAGACACCGGGGAGCTGTTTTTT. Translation: CASSSTSRDTGELFF.